This TCR beta chain was recovered during a study of PD-1 blockade in classical Hodgkin lymphoma. Findings and caveats of the study: With CD4+ cells, TCR diversity rose significantly by C4D1, but not with CD8+ cells. Before treatment, complete responders showed about the same diversity as newly diagnosed patients. Newly diagnosed patients were reported to start with lower TCR diversity than healthy donors.

This CDR3 region has 15 residues. Germline-derived CDR1 and CDR2 are SGHVS and FQNEAQ. Trimming stripped 2 bases from V and 2 bases from J, with 13 bases between. About this clone itself: Its antigen is unidentified.

All patients experienced relapse after autologous stem cell transplantation, and brentuximab vedotin exposure was variable. Assay: immunoSEQ multiplex PCR; the TCRdb copy retains only in-frame clones and omits some. This sample has about 13,000 clones, with roughly 75% found just once. This sequence originates from a human donor with classical Hodgkin lymphoma. V usage is TRBV7-8 and J usage is TRBJ2-7; possible D gene TRBD1, 5 bases. This sample comprised peripheral blood mononuclear cells (PBMCs), obtained at baseline. The CDR3 is CASSLRRTRTYEQYF. As DNA, the CDR3 is TGTGCCAGCAGCTTACGACGGACACGAACCTACGAGCAGTACTTC. Complete variable domain (other parts from reference TRBV7-8 and TRBJ2-7): GAGVSQSPRYKVAKRGQDVALRCDPISGHVSLFWYQQALGQGPEFLTYFQNEAQLDKSGLPSDRFFAERPEGSVSTLKIQRTQQEDSAVYLCASSLRRTRTYEQYFGPGTRLTVT.